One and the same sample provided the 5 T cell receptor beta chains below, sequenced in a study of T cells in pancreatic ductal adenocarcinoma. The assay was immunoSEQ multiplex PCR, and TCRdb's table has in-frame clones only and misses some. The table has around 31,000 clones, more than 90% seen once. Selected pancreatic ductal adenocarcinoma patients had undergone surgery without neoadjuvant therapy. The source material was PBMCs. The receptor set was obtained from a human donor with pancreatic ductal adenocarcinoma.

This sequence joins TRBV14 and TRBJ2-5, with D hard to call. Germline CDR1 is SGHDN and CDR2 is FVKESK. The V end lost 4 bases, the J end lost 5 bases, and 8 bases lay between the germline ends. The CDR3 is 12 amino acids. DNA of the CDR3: TGTGCCAGCAGCCTGGTCCGGGAGACCCAGTACTTC. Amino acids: CASSLVRETQYF.

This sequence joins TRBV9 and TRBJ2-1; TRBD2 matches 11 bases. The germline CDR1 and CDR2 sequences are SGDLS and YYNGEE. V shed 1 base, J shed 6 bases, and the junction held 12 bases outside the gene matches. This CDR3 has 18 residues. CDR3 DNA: TGTGCCAGCAGCGTACATGGGACTAGCGGAGGGTCTGGCAATGAGCAGTTCTTC. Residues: CASSVHGTSGGSGNEQFF.

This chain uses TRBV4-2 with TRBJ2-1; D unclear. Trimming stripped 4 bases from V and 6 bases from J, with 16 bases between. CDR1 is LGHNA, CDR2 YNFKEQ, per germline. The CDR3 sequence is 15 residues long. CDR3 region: CASSPSGSLGNEQFF. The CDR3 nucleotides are TGTGCCAGCAGCCCCTCGGGTAGCTTGGGCAATGAGCAGTTCTTC.

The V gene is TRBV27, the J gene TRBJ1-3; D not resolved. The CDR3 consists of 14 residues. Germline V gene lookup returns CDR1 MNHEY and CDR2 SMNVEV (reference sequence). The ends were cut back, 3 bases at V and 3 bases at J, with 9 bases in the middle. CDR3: CASSLDGLGNTIYF. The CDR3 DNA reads TGTGCCAGCAGTTTGGACGGGCTTGGAAACACCATATATTTT.

CDR3: CASSFDRANTEAFF. In DNA form, the CDR3 reads TGTGCCAGCAGTTTCGACAGGGCGAACACTGAAGCTTTCTTT. The chain employs TRBV6-6 and TRBJ1-1, with 7 bases fitting TRBD1. The V gene's germline CDR1 is MNHNY and CDR2 SVGAGI (reference sequence). Trimming removed 4 bases from V and 1 base from J; junction bases left unmatched: 3. The CDR3 has 14 amino acids.